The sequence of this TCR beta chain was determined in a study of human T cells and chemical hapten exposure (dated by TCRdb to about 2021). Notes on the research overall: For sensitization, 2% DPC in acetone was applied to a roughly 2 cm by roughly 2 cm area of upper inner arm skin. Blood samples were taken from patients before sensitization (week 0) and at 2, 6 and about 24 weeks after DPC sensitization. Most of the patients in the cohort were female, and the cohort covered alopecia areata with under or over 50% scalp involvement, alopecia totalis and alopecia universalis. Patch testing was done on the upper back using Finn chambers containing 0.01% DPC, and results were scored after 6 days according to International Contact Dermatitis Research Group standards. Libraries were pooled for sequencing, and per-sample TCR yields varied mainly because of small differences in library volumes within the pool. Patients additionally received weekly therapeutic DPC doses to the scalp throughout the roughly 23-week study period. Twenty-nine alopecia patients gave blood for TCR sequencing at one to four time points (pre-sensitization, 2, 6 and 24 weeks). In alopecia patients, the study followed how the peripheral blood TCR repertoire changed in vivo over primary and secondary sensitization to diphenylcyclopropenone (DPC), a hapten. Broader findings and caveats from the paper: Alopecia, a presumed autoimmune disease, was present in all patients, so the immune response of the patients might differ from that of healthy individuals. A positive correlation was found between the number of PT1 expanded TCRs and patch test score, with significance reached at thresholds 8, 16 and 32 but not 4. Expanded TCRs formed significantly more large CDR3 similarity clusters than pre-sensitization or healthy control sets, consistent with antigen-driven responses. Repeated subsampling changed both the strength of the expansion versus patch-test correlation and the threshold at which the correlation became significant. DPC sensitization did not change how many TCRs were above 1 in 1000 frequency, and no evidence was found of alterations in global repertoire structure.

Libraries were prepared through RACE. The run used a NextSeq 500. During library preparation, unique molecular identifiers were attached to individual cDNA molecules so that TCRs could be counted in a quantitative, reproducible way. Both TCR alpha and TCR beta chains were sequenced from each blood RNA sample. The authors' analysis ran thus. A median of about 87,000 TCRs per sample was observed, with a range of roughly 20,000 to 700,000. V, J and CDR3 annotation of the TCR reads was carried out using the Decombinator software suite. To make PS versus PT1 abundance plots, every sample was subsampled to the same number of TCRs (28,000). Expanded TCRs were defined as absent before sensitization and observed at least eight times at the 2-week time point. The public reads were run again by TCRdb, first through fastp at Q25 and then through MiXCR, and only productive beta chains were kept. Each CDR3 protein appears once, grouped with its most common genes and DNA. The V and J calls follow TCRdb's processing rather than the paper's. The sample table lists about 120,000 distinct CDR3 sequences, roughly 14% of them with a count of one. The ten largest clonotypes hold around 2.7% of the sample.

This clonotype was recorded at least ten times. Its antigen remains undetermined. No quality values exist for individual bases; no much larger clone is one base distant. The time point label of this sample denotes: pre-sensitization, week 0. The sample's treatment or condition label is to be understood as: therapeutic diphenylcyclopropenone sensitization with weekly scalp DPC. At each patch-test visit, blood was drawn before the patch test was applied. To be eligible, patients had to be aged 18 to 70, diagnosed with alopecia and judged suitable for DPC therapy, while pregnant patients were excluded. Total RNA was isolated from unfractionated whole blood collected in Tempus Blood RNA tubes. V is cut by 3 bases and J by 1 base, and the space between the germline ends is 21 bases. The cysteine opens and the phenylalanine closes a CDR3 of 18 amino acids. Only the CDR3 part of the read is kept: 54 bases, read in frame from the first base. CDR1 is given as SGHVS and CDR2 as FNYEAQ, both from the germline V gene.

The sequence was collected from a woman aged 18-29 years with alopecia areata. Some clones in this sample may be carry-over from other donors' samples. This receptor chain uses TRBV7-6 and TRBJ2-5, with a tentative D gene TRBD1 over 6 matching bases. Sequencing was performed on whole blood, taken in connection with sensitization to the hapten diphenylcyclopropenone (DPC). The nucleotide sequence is TGTGCCAGCAGCTTTTATCTAGGTCGCCGGACAGCCCAAGAGACCCAGTACTTC. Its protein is CASSFYLGRRTAQETQYF.